This T cell receptor beta chain came from a study of cytomegalovirus exposure and HLA in healthy donors. Method: immunoSEQ multiplex PCR; TCRdb's copy keeps in-frame clones and lacks some. This sample has about 170,000 clones, with about 90% found just once. CDR3 length: 16 amino acids. The clonotype originates from a young man in good health and CMV-seropositive. Sequenced material: PBMCs. The chain links TRBV21-1 to TRBJ2-2; TRBD1, the D gene given by the table, was not confirmed from the DNA. TRBV21-1 is tagged as a pseudogene. CDR3 bases: TGTGCCAGCAGCAAGGGCTCCGGGACAGGCACCGGGGAGCTGTTTTTT. Residues: CASSKGSGTGTGELFF.